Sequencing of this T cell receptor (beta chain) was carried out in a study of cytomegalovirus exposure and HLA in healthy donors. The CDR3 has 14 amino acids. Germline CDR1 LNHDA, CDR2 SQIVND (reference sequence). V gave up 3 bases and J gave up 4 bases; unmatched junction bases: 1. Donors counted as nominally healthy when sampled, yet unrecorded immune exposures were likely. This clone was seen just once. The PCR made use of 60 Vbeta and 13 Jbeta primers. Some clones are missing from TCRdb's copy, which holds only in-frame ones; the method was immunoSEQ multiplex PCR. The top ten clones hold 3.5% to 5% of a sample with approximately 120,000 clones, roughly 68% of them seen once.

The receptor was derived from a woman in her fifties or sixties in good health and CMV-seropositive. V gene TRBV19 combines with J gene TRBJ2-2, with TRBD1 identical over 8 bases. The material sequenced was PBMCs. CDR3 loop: CASSIDRGTGELFF. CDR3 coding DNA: TGTGCCAGTAGTATTGACAGGGGCACCGGGGAGCTGTTTTTT.